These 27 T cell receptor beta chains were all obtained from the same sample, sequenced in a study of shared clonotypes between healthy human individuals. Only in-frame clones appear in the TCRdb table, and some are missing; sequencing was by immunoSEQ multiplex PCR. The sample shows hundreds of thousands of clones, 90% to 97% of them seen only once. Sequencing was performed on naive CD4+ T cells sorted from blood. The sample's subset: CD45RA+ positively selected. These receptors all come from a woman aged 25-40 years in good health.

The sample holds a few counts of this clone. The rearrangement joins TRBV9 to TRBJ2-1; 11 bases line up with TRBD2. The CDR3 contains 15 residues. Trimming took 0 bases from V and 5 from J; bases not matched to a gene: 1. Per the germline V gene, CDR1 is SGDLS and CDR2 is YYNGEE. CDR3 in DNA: TGTGCCAGCAGCGTAGGACTAGCGGGGAACAATGAGCAGTTCTTC. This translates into CASSVGLAGNNEQFF.

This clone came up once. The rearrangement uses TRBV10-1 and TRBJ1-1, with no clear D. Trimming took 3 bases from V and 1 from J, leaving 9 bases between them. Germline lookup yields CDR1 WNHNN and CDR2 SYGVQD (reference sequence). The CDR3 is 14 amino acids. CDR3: CASSDAGKNTEAFF. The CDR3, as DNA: TGCGCCAGCAGTGACGCAGGAAAGAACACTGAAGCTTTCTTT.

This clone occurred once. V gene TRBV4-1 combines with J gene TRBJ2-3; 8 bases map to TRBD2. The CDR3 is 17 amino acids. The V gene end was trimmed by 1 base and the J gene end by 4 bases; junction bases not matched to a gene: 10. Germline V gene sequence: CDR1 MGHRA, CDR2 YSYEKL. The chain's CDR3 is CASSQGVPAGEADTQYF. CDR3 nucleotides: TGCGCCAGCAGCCAAGGAGTCCCAGCGGGAGAGGCAGATACGCAGTATTTT.

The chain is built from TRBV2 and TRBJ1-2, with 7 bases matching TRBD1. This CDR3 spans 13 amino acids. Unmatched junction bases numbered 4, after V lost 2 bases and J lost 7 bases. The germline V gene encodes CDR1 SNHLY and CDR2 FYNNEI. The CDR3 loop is CASSEYRGIGYTF. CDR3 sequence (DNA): TGTGCCAGCAGTGAATACAGGGGTATTGGCTACACCTTC. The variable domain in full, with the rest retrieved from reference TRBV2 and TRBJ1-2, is EPEVTQTPSHQVTQMGQEVILRCVPISNHLYFYWYRQILGQKVEFLVSFYNNEISEKSEIFDDQFSVERPDGSNFTLKIRSTKLEDSAMYFCASSEYRGIGYTFGSGTRLTVV.

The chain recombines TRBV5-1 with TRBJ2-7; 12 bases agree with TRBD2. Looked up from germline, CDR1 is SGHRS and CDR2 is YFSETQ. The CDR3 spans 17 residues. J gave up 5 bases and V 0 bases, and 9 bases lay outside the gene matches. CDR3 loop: CASSLATTSGSSHEQYF. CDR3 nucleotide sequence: TGCGCCAGCAGCTTGGCGACGACTAGCGGGAGTTCCCACGAGCAGTACTTC.

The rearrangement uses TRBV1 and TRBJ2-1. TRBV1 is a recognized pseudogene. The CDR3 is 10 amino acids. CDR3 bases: TGCACCAGCAGCCAGGATGAGCAGTTCTTC. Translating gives CTSSQDEQFF.

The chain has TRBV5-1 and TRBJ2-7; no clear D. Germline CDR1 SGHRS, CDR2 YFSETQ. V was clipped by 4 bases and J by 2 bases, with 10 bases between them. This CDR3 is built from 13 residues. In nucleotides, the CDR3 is TGCGCCAGCAGCCCCACCGGGCCCTACGAGCAGTACTTC. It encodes CASSPTGPYEQYF.

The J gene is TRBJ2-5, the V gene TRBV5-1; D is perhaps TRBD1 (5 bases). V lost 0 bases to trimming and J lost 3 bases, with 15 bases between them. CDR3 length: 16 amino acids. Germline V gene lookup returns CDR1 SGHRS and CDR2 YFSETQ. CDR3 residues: CASSLARDRSKETQYF. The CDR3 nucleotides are TGCGCCAGCAGCTTGGCCAGAGACAGATCTAAAGAGACCCAGTACTTC. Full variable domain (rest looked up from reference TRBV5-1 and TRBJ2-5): KAGVTQTPRYLIKTRGQQVTLSCSPISGHRSVSWYQQTPGQGLQFLFEYFSETQRNKGNFPGRFSGRQFSNSRSEMNVSTLELGDSALYLCASSLARDRSKETQYFGPGTRLLVL.

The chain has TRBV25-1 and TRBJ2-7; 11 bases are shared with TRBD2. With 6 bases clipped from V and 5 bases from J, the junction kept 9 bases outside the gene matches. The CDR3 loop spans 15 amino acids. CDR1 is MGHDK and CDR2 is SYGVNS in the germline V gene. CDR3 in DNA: TGTGCCAGCAGAACTAGCGGGAGTTACCTTCACGAGCAGTACTTC. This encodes CASRTSGSYLHEQYF.

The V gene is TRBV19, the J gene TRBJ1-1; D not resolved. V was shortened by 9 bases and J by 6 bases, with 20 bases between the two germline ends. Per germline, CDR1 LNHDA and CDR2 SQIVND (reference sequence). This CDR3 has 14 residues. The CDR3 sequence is CASTEGFEGPEAFF. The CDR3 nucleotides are TGTGCCAGCACGGAGGGATTCGAAGGCCCTGAAGCTTTCTTT.

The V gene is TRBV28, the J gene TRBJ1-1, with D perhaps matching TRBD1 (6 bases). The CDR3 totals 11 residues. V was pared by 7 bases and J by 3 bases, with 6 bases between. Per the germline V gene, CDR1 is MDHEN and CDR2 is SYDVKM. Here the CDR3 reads CASTGDTEAFF. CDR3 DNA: TGTGCCAGCACAGGGGACACTGAAGCTTTCTTT.

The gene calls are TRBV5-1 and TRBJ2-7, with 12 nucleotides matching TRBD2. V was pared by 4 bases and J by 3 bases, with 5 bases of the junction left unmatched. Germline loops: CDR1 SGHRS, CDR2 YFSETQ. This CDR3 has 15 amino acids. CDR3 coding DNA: TGCGCCAGCAGCGAACTAGCGGGAGGTCACTACGAGCAGTACTTC. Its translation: CASSELAGGHYEQYF.

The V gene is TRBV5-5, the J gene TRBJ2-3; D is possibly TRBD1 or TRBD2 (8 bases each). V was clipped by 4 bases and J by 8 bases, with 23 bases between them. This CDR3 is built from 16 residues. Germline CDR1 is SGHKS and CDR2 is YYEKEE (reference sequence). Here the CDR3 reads CASSPRTSGGQGTQYF. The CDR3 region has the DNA TGTGCCAGCAGCCCGCGCACTAGCGGAGGACAGGGTACGCAGTATTTT.

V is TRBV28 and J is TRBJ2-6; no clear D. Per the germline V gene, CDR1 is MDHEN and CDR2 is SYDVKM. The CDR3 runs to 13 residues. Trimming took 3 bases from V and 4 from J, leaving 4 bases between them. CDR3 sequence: CASSFGGANVLTF. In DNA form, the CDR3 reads TGTGCCAGCAGTTTCGGAGGGGCCAACGTCCTGACTTTC.

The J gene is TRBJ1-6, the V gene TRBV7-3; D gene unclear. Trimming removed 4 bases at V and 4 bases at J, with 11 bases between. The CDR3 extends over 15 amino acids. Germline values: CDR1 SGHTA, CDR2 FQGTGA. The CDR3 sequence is CASSSDGGYNSPLHF. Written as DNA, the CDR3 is TGTGCCAGCAGCTCGGACGGAGGATATAATTCACCCCTCCACTTT. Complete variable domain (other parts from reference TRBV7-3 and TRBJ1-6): GAGVSQTPSNKVTEKGKYVELRCDPISGHTALYWYRQSLGQGPEFLIYFQGTGAADDSGLPNDRFFAVRPEGSVSTLKIQRTERGDSAVYLCASSSDGGYNSPLHFGNGTRLTVT.

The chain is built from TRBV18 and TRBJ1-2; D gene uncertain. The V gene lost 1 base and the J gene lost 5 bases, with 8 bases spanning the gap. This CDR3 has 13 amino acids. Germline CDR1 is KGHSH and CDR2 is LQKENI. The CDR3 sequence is CASSPRPSYGYTF. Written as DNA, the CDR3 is TGTGCCAGCTCACCACGACCCTCTTATGGCTACACCTTC.

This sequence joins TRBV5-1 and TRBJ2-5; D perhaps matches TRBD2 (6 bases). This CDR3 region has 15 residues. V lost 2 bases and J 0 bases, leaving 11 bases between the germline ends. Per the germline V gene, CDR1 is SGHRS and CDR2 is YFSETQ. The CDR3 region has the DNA TGCGCCAGCAGCTTTTTCGGGGGATACCAAGAGACCCAGTACTTC. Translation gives CASSFFGGYQETQYF.

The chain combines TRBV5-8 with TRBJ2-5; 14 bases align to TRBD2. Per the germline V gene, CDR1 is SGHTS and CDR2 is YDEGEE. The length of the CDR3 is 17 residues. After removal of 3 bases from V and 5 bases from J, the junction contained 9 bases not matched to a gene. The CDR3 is CASSSGLAGGTGETQYF. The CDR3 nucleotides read TGTGCCAGCAGCTCCGGACTAGCGGGAGGCACGGGCGAGACCCAGTACTTC.

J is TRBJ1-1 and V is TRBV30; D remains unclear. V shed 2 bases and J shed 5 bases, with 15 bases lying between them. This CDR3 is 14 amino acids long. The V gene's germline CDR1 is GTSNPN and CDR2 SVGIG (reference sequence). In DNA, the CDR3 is TGTGCCTGGAGTAATGAGGATCCGGGGACTGAAGCTTTCTTT. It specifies CAWSNEDPGTEAFF.

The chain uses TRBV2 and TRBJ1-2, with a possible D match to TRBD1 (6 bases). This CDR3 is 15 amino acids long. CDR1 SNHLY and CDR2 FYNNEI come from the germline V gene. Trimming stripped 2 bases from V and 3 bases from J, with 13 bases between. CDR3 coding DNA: TGTGCCAGCAGTGAACTCGACAGGAGGGACTATGGCTACACCTTC. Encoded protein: CASSELDRRDYGYTF.

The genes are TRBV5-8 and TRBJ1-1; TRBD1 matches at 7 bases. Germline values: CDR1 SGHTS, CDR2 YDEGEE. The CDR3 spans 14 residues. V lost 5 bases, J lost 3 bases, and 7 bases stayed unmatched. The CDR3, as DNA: TGTGCCAGCAGTTACAGGGGAAGGGACACTGAAGCTTTCTTT. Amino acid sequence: CASSYRGRDTEAFF.

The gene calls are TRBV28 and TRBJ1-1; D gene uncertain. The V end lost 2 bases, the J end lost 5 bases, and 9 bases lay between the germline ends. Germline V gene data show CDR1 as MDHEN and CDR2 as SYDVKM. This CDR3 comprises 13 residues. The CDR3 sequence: CASSLVGRTEAFF. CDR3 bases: TGTGCCAGCAGTTTAGTAGGGAGGACTGAAGCTTTCTTT.

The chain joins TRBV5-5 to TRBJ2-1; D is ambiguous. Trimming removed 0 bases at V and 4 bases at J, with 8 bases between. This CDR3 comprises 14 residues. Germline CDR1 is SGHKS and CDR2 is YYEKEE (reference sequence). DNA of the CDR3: TGTGCCAGCAGCTTGGTCGGGTTTTACAATGAGCAGTTCTTC. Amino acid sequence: CASSLVGFYNEQFF.

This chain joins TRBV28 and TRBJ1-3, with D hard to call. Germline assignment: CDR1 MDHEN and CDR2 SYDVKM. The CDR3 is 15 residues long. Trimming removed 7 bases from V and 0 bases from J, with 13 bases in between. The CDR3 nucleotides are TGTGCCAGCAAGTCACCGATGCCCTCTGGAAACACCATATATTTT. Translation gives CASKSPMPSGNTIYF.

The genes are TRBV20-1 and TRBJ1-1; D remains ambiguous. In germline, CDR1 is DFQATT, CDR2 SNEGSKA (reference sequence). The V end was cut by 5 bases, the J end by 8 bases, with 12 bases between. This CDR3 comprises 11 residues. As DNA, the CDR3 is TGCAGTGCTGTCCCGGGTCTCGAAGCTTTCTTT. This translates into CSAVPGLEAFF.

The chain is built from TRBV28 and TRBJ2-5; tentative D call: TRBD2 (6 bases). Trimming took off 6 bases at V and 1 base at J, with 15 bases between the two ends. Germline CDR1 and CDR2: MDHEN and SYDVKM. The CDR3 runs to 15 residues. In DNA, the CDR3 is TGTGCCAGCAGCCATAAACGGGACTCCCAAGAGACCCAGTACTTC. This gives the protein CASSHKRDSQETQYF.

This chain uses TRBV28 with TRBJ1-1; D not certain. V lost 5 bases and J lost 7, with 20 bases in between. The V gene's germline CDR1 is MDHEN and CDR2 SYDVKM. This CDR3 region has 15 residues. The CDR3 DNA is TGTGCCAGCAGTCCCTTGGCGTGGGCCGGGAGTGAAGCTTTCTTT. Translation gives CASSPLAWAGSEAFF.